Listed here are 21 T cell receptor beta chains from one sample, sequenced in a study of tumor-infiltrating lymphocytes in primary liver carcinoma. Germline DNA was also extracted, and blood RNA was taken from unsorted whole blood. TCR beta cDNA was made from 450 to 500 ng total RNA with a constant-region primer. ARM-PCR, slightly modified, supplied the TCR beta libraries through three nested multiplex PCR rounds. Use of TRBV1-TRBV30 forward primers with a C-beta reverse primer characterized the first two PCR rounds, which lasted roughly 9 cycles each. TCRdb independently ran MiXCR on the multiplex PCR reads; one entry per CDR3 protein. Among 300,000 to 350,000 distinct CDR3 sequences, almost 65% were seen once, and the ten largest hold roughly 6%. Material for sequencing was peripheral blood. These receptors originate from a man in his forties with primary liver carcinoma and hepatitis B virus infection.

As concerns this clonotype: This could be a read error, since a much larger clone is one nucleotide away. The chain employs TRBV6-2 or TRBV6-3 and TRBJ2-7; possible D gene TRBD1, 5 bases. The CDR3 sequence is 12 residues long. Deletions cut 6 bases from V and 4 bases from J, with 10 bases between. Germline CDR1 reads MNHEY; CDR2 reads SVGEGT. CDR3 nucleotide sequence: TGTGCCAGCAGCCTAAGACAGTACGAGCAGTACGTC. It encodes CASSLRQYEQYV.

Comment on this clonotype: Sequence at one end of the junction differs from germline and may be a read error. CDR3 amino acids: CASSPGQGWNSPLHF. The CDR3 coding sequence is TGTGCAAGCAGTCCGGGACAGGGATGGAATTCACCCCTCCACTTT. The chain couples TRBV28 to TRBJ1-6; 9 nucleotides line up with TRBD1. The V gene's germline CDR1 is MDHEN and CDR2 SYDVKM. This CDR3 has 15 amino acids.

At least ten counts were recorded for this clonotype. This chain uses TRBV5-4 with TRBJ1-2; D unresolved. The CDR3 has 14 residues. Germline V gene sequence: CDR1 SGHNT, CDR2 YYREEE (reference sequence). The ends were cut back, 0 bases at V and 8 bases at J, with 14 bases in the middle. The CDR3 DNA follows: TGTGCCAGCAGCTTGGCGGGCAGTCTCTACGGCTACACCTTC. Translating it yields CASSLAGSLYGYTF.

This clonotype was picked up a small number of times. The genes are TRBV4-1 and TRBJ1-4; 12 bases map to TRBD1. Germline V gene lookup returns CDR1 MGHRA and CDR2 YSYEKL. J gave up 8 bases and V 3 bases, and 7 bases lay outside the gene matches. The length of the CDR3 is 16 residues. In DNA form, the CDR3 reads TGCGCCAGCAGCCAGGGCGGGACAGGGGGCCGGGAAAAACTGTTTTTT. Amino acids: CASSQGGTGGREKLFF.

Points on this clonotype: The CDR3 end shows no conserved phenylalanine or tryptophan, and so a read error is likely. The chain has TRBV6-5 and TRBJ2-5; D not certain. From germline, CDR1 is MNHEY and CDR2 SVGAGI. This CDR3 contains 12 residues. The CDR3 DNA reads TGTGCCAGCAGTTACGATTTAGAGAACCAGTACTTA. This codes for CASSYDLENQYL.

This CDR3 is CAISEAENTEAFF. The CDR3 region has the DNA TGTGCCATCAGTGAAGCAGAAAACACTGAAGCTTTCTTT. J is TRBJ1-1 and V is TRBV10-3; D gene uncertain. This CDR3 spans 13 amino acids. The germline V gene encodes CDR1 ENHRY and CDR2 SYGVKD. V was clipped by 3 bases and J by 2 bases, with 7 bases between them.

As to this clonotype: This may be a read error: a much more frequent sequence differs by one nucleotide. The chain uses TRBV6-2 or TRBV6-3 and TRBJ2-7; 11 nucleotides align to TRBD2. Germline lookup yields CDR1 MNHEY and CDR2 SVGEGT. With V trimmed by 6 bases and J by 5 bases, 6 bases remained unmatched. This CDR3 is built from 14 residues. The CDR3, as DNA: TGTGCCAGCAGAGTAGCGGGAGGGACAGACGAGCAGTACTTC. It yields the protein CASRVAGGTDEQYF.

A note on this clonotype: One end of the junction fails to match germline, which may point to a read error. J is TRBJ2-5 and V is TRBV11-2, with D possibly TRBD1 on 5 matching bases. The length of the CDR3 is 12 residues. Germline CDR1 is SGHAT and CDR2 is FQNNGV. CDR3 amino acids: CASSKGVETQYF. The CDR3 coding sequence is TGTGCCAGCAGCAAAGGGGTTGAGACCCAATACTTC. Supplemented by reference TRBV11-2 and TRBJ2-5, the full variable domain reads EAGVAQSPRYKIIEKRQSVAFWCNPISGHATLYWYQQILGQGPKLLIQFQNNGVVDDSQLPKDRFSAERLKGVDSTLKIQPAKLEDSAVYLCASSKGVETQYFGPGTRLLVL.

The rearrangement uses TRBV5-5 and TRBJ1-1; D ambiguous. This CDR3 has 13 amino acids. Trimming took 4 bases from V and 4 from J, leaving 11 bases between them. Germline V gene data show CDR1 as SGHKS and CDR2 as YYEKEE (reference sequence). CDR3 region: CASSVSWGTEAFF. The CDR3 bases are TGTGCCAGCAGCGTCTCCTGGGGCACTGAAGCTTTCTTT.

Comment on this clonotype: Its ends do not fully match the called genes, so a read error is possible. This sequence joins TRBV11-2 and TRBJ2-7, with TRBD2 as a possible D gene (5 bases). This CDR3 spans 16 amino acids. Germline V gene sequence: CDR1 SGHAT, CDR2 FQNNGV. This CDR3 is CANSLNGRAGMGEQYF. Written as DNA, the CDR3 is TGTGCCAACAGCTTAAACGGGCGGGCTGGGATGGGGGAGCAGTACTTC.

The V and J genes are TRBV25-1 and TRBJ2-2; TRBD1 matches 7 bases. The CDR3 consists of 16 residues. Unmatched junction bases numbered 12, after V lost 4 bases and J lost 7 bases. Germline values: CDR1 MGHDK, CDR2 SYGVNS. CDR3 loop: CASSATGARDGGELFF. CDR3 coding DNA: TGTGCCAGCAGTGCTACAGGGGCTCGTGATGGCGGGGAGCTGTTTTTT.

About this clonotype: The conserved final phenylalanine or tryptophan is absent from the CDR3, which likely points to a read error. V and J are TRBV28 and TRBJ2-7; maybe TRBD2 (6 bases). The CDR3 has 14 amino acids. Trimming removed 8 bases at V and 0 bases at J, with 14 bases between. Per the germline V gene, CDR1 is MDHEN and CDR2 is SYDVKM. The CDR3: CASGDAGSSYEQYL. CDR3 DNA sequence: TGTGCCAGCGGGGACGCGGGGAGCTCCTACGAGCAGTACCTC.

Worth noting for this clonotype: Given the absence of the conserved phenylalanine or tryptophan at the CDR3 end, a read error is likely. The DNA is left out, because the CDR3 cannot be placed on it with certainty; the CDR3 is given as TCRdb lists it. The gene calls are TRBV6-9 and TRBJ2-1. The CDR3 region is 16 residues in length, termini included. Germline CDR1 is MNHGY and CDR2 is SVAAGI. The CDR3 here is CASSYSVGGDYNERFL.

Remarks on this clonotype: A much larger clone is a single base away; this may be a read error. The chain links TRBV4-1 to TRBJ2-3, with D possibly being TRBD1 (5 bases). Germline CDR1 MGHRA, CDR2 YSYEKL. The CDR3 loop spans 16 amino acids. The CDR3 protein is CATSQDRLGGTDTQYF. The CDR3 nucleotides read TGCGCCACCAGCCAAGATCGTCTAGGGGGCACAGATACGCAGTATTTT.

On this clonotype itself: Sequence at one end of the junction differs from germline and may be a read error. The chain has TRBV11-1 and TRBJ2-1; 8 nucleotides agree with TRBD2. The CDR3 is 15 amino acids. Germline V lookup: CDR1 SGHAT, CDR2 FQDESV (reference sequence). CDR3 residues: CARSLETSGHNGQFF. The CDR3 DNA sequence: TGTGCCCGCAGCTTAGAAACTAGCGGACACAATGGGCAGTTCTTC.

This clonotype was seen many times. V gene TRBV6-5 combines with J gene TRBJ1-2; a weak D match, TRBD1 (6 bases). The CDR3 has 14 amino acids. Looked up from germline, CDR1 is MNHEY and CDR2 is SVGAGI. Trimming shortened V by 5 bases and J by 8 bases, and 18 bases separated the two germline ends. In DNA form, the CDR3 reads TGTGCCAGCAGTAGGGCACAGGGCTCTTCCGGCTACACCTTC. Translation gives CASSRAQGSSGYTF.

As regards this clonotype: A much more abundant neighbour one base away suggests this may be a read error. The J gene is TRBJ2-3, the V gene TRBV12-3 or TRBV12-4, with 9 bases aligning to TRBD2. The length of the CDR3 is 15 residues. This chain's CDR3 is CASGLVLAGPDTQYF. CDR3 DNA sequence: TGTGCCAGCGGTTTAGTACTAGCGGGCCCAGATACGCAGTATTTT.

V usage is TRBV11-2 and J usage is TRBJ2-5; no clear D. This CDR3 has 14 residues. Germline assignment: CDR1 SGHAT and CDR2 FQNNGV. The ends were cut back, 2 bases at V and 3 bases at J, with 10 bases in the middle. CDR3 region: CASSLIRGEETQYF. DNA for the CDR3: TGTGCCAGCAGCTTAATTAGAGGAGAAGAGACCCAGTACTTC.

This clonotype showed up just a few times. This sequence joins TRBV6-2 or TRBV6-3 and TRBJ1-1, with D unclear. Germline assignment: CDR1 MNHEY and CDR2 SVGEGT. Trimming left V 1 base short and J 5 bases short, with 14 bases between. The CDR3 spans 15 residues. The chain's CDR3 is CASSYFSLSRTEAFF. The CDR3 region has the DNA TGTGCCAGCAGTTACTTTAGTCTATCGAGAACTGAAGCTTTCTTT.

The chain links TRBV24-1 to TRBJ2-2; perhaps TRBD1 as D (5 bases). Trimming took 0 bases from V and 6 from J, leaving 13 bases between them. The CDR3 is made up of 16 amino acids. In germline, CDR1 is KGHDR, CDR2 SFDVKD. CDR3 in DNA: TGTGCCACCAGTGATTTGGGCAGGTTAGGGGCCGGGGAGCTGTTTTTT. Translation: CATSDLGRLGAGELFF.

This chain joins TRBV28 and TRBJ2-7; 9 nucleotides line up with TRBD1. The CDR3 covers 15 residues. The V gene's germline CDR1 is MDHEN and CDR2 SYDVKM. V lost 3 bases, J lost 5 bases, and 8 bases stayed unmatched. Written as DNA, the CDR3 is TGTGCCAGCAGTTTGCCCGGGACAGGGTGGGACGAGCAGTACTTC. As protein: CASSLPGTGWDEQYF.